Here is one TCR beta chain with its context. This sample is drawn from a study of blood T cell repertoires in COVID-19. Study-level information: Donors in the United States, Italy and Spain gave samples during acute or convalescent COVID-19.

Per the original data handling: Cell counts per sample came from amplifying reference gene primers. Here immunoSEQ multiplex PCR was the method, and the copy in TCRdb shows in-frame clones only, minus some. That table is the source of V, J and clone size, and D and trimming were worked out from the DNA. Of a few hundred thousand clones in the sample, about 88% were seen once. This receptor was taken from a woman in her sixties or seventies with acute or convalescent COVID-19. Specimen: peripheral blood.

Here the CDR3 reads CASRQVPLSGNTIYF. CDR3 bases: TGTGCCAGTCGACAGGTCCCACTCTCTGGAAACACCATATATTTT. The V gene is TRBV7-8, the J gene TRBJ1-3; D perhaps matches TRBD1 (6 bases). CDR3 length: 15 residues. Germline V gene sequence: CDR1 SGHVS, CDR2 FQNEAQ. With 9 bases removed from V and 0 bases from J, the gap between germline ends came to 15 bases.